This T cell receptor beta chain emerged from a study of T-cell memory formation after mild COVID-19. Study-wide findings and caveats: Chiefly within CM and EM were the contracting CD4+ clones; CD8+ ones were within EMRA. Whereas later expanders leaned CD4+, clones contracting day 15 to 85 showed a balanced CD4/CD8 makeup. The authors did not confirm SARS-CoV-2 specificity of second-wave clones peaking day 37.

UMIs and sample barcodes were carried by the TCR alpha and TCR beta cDNA libraries that 5'RACE produced using constant-segment primers. MiXCR, applied by TCRdb to the 5' RACE reads, yields one record per CDR3 protein. In the table there are around 510,000 distinct CDR3 sequences, about 20% of which are singletons. V lost 0 bases and J lost 5, with 7 bases in between. This CDR3 spans 14 amino acids. Per the germline V gene, CDR1 is KGHDR and CDR2 is SFDVKD. A note on this clonotype: The antigen is not known.

This sequence was found in an adult woman who had mild COVID-19 (a few samples of this study predate the infection). Cell type and time point are not known. The chain combines TRBV24-1 with TRBJ2-1; D uncertain. Material for sequencing was PBMCs or a T cell subset sorted from them (not recorded which). The CDR3 region has the DNA TGTGCCACCAGTGATTTGCCCACGGACAATGAGCAGTTCTTC. This sequence encodes CATSDLPTDNEQFF.